The present entry profiles one T cell receptor (beta chain) with its context. Antigen: not known. V lost 5 bases and J 0 bases, leaving 7 bases between the germline ends. Germline V gives CDR1 SGHVS, CDR2 FQNEAQ. The CDR3 has 13 amino acids. These data belong to a study of cytomegalovirus exposure and HLA in healthy donors. Each donor was healthy, and each was a bone marrow donor. PCR amplification relied on 60 Vbeta primers (plus 13 Jbeta primers). TCRdb's copy holds only in-frame clones and misses some; the assay was immunoSEQ multiplex PCR. The repertoire holds around 140,000 clones, around 80% seen once, with about 1.7% in the top ten. General study results and limits: At a 0.05 false discovery rate, a later analysis found 16,951 TCR beta sequences to be associated with HLA alleles.

The clonotype was recovered from a female donor in good health and CMV-seropositive. The sample taken for sequencing was PBMCs. The chain combines TRBV7-8 with TRBJ1-1; D remains unclear. CDR3 in amino acids: CASSLPVNTEAFF. The DNA for the CDR3 is TGTGCCAGCAGCCTCCCGGTGAACACTGAAGCTTTCTTT.